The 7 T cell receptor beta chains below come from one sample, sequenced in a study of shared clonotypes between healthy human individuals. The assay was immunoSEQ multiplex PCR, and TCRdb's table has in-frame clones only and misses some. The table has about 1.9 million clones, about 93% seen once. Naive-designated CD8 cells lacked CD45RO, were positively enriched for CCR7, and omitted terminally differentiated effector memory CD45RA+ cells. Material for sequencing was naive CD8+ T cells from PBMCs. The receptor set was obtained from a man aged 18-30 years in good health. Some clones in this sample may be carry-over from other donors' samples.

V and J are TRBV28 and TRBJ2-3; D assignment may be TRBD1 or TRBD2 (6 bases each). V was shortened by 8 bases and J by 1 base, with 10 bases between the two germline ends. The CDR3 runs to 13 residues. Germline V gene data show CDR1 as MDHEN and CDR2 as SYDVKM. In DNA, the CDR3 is TGTGCCAGCCGGGGGCACCGCACAGATACGCAGTATTTT. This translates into CASRGHRTDTQYF.

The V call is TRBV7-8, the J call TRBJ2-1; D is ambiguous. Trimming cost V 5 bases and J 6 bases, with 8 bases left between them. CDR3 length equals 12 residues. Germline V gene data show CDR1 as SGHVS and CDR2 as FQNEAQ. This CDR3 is CASSTMSNEQFF. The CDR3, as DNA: TGTGCCAGCAGCACTATGTCCAATGAGCAGTTCTTC.

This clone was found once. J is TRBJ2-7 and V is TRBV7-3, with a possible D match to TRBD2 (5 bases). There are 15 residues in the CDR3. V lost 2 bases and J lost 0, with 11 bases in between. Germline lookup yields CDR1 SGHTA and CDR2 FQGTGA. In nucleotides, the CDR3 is TGTGCCAGCAGCTTAGAGGGCGGAAACTCCTACGAGCAGTACTTC. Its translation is CASSLEGGNSYEQYF.

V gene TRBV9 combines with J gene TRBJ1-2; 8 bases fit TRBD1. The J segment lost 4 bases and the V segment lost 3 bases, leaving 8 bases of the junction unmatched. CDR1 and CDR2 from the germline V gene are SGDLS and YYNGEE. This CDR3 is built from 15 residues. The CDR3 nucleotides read TGTGCCAGCAGCGGAGGGGACAGGAGGCCCTATGGCTACACCTTC. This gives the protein CASSGGDRRPYGYTF.

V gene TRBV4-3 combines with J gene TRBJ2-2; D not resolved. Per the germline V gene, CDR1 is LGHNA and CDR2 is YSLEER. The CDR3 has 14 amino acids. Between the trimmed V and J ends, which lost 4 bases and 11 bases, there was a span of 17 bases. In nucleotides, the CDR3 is TGCGCCAGCAGCCCATTCCTCTTTGGTTATGAGCTGTTTTTT. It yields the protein CASSPFLFGYELFF.

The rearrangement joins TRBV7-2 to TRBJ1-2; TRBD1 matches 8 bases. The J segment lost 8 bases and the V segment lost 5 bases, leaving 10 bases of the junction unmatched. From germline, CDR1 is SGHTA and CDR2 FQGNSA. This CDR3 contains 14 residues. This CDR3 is CASSPWTGPEGYTF. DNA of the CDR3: TGTGCCAGCAGCCCATGGACAGGGCCGGAGGGCTACACCTTC. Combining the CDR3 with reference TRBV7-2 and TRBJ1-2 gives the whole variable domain GAGVSQSPSNKVTEKGKDVELRCDPISGHTALYWYRQSLGQGLEFLIYFQGNSAPDKSGLPSDRFSAERTGGSVSTLTIQRTQQEDSAVYLCASSPWTGPEGYTFGSGTRLTVV.

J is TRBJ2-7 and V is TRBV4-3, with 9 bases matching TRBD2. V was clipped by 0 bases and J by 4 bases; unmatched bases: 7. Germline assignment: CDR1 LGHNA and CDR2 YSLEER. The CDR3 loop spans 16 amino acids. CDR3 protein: CASSQDWREGLYEQYF. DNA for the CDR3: TGCGCCAGCAGCCAAGATTGGCGGGAGGGCCTATACGAGCAGTACTTC.